Below are 19 T cell receptor beta chains sequenced from a single sample in a study of T cells after yellow fever vaccination (dated by TCRdb to about 2019). Reading the label with the study, this specimen's treatment or condition is: live attenuated yellow fever vaccine strain. Receptor amplification or capture employed 5' RACE. For sequencing, an Illumina HiSeq 2500 was employed. The public reads were run again by TCRdb, first through fastp at Q25 and then through MiXCR, and only productive beta chains were kept. Rows merge per CDR3 protein into single entries with the most common DNA and genes. This sample comprises 150,000 to 200,000 distinct CDR3 sequences, around 7.2% of them detected only once. The ten largest clones take up over 2% of the sample. Sequenced here: CD4+ T cells sorted from PBMCs, sampled 5 days after the first yellow fever vaccination. The source of these receptors is a man younger than 30 who received the YFV17D yellow fever vaccine.

This clonotype was observed many times. This chain joins TRBV5-1 and TRBJ1-4; the D gene is possibly TRBD1 (5 bases). Germline CDR1 reads SGHRS; CDR2 reads YFSETQ. The CDR3 runs 17 residues. Trimming stripped 3 bases from V and 0 bases from J, with 15 bases between. Here the CDR3 DNA reads TGCGCCAGCAGCTGGGGACCCGAGAGGGCAACTAATGAAAAACTGTTTTTT. Encoded protein: CASSWGPERATNEKLFF.

As concerns this clonotype: A much larger clone sits a single nucleotide away, making a read error possible. This chain connects TRBV12-3 or TRBV12-4 to TRBJ1-2; D unresolved. V was cut by 6 bases and J by 3 bases, with 11 bases left in between. The length of the CDR3 is 13 residues. CDR3 amino acids: CASRGRADYGYTF. The CDR3 DNA sequence: TGTGCCAGCAGGGGAAGGGCCGACTATGGCTACACCTTC.

This chain connects TRBV4-2 to TRBJ2-7; TRBD2 aligns across 7 bases. The V and J ends lost 8 bases and 4 bases, in that order; junction bases with no gene match: 17. Germline V gene lookup returns CDR1 LGHNA and CDR2 YNFKEQ. The CDR3 is made up of 16 amino acids. The CDR3: CASGEGGSGAFYEQYF. The CDR3 DNA reads as TGTGCCAGCGGAGAAGGCGGGAGCGGGGCTTTTTACGAGCAGTACTTC.

This clonotype was recorded many times. The chain uses TRBV5-8 and TRBJ2-3; D gene unclear. V dropped 4 bases and J dropped 0 bases, with 12 bases sitting between them. The CDR3 length is 15 residues. Germline CDR1 reads SGHTS; CDR2 reads YDEGEE. CDR3 in amino acids: CASSPKGSSTDTQYF. For the CDR3, the DNA is TGTGCCAGCAGCCCTAAAGGGTCTAGCACAGATACGCAGTATTTT.

There are many counts of this clonotype. The V call is TRBV7-9, the J call TRBJ1-1; no clear D gene. Germline loops: CDR1 SEHNR, CDR2 FQNEAQ (reference sequence). The V end lost 4 bases, the J end lost 6 bases, and 6 bases lay between the germline ends. CDR3 size: 11 residues. Here the CDR3 reads CASSSGAEAFF. The CDR3 DNA reads TGTGCCAGCAGCTCCGGGGCTGAAGCTTTCTTT.

This clonotype has more than one count but fewer than ten. The CDR3 DNA reads TGTGCCAGCAGTTTAGGCCCGGGACAAACTCTCGAGCAGTACTTC. Its protein product is CASSLGPGQTLEQYF. The chain uses TRBV12-3 or TRBV12-4 and TRBJ2-7, with a tentative D call TRBD1 (6 bases). The V end lost 1 base, the J end lost 6 bases, and 16 bases lay between the germline ends. The CDR3 extends over 15 amino acids.

This clonotype was found many times. The chain is built from TRBV7-2 and TRBJ2-7; no clear D. Germline CDR1 SGHTA, CDR2 FQGNSA. Trimming pared 2 bases from V and 3 bases from J, leaving 14 bases between. CDR3 size: 15 residues. This chain's CDR3 is CASSLSWSRIYEQYF. The CDR3 DNA is TGTGCCAGCAGCTTATCCTGGTCGAGAATCTACGAGCAGTACTTC.

This clonotype has ten or more counts. This sequence joins TRBV7-3 and TRBJ2-1, with 12 bases aligning to TRBD1. The trim removed 1 base at V and 9 bases at J, leaving 4 bases unmatched. The CDR3 is 15 residues long. Germline CDR1 is SGHTA and CDR2 is FQGTGA. The CDR3 region is CASSLMGQGAGEQFF. The CDR3 DNA reads as TGTGCCAGCAGCTTAATGGGACAGGGGGCCGGTGAGCAGTTCTTC.

The chain has TRBV7-2 and TRBJ2-2; D remains unclear. Trimming took off 5 bases at V and 4 bases at J, with 11 bases between the two ends. There are 14 residues in the CDR3. Germline V lookup: CDR1 SGHTA, CDR2 FQGNSA. CDR3 bases: TGTGCCAGCAGCCCCCTGGGCCGCACCGGGGAGCTGTTTTTT. This codes for CASSPLGRTGELFF.

This clonotype occurred a few times. The chain employs TRBV19 and TRBJ2-3; no definite D call. V lost 2 bases and J 4 bases, leaving 7 bases between the germline ends. The CDR3 sequence is 13 residues long. In germline, CDR1 is LNHDA, CDR2 SQIVND (reference sequence). The CDR3 is CASSIRPADTQYF. Written as DNA, the CDR3 is TGTGCCAGTAGTATACGACCAGCAGATACGCAGTATTTT.

This sequence joins TRBV6-5 and TRBJ1-6; D not resolved. The CDR3 covers 13 residues. The germline CDR1 and CDR2 sequences are MNHEY and SVGAGI. Trimming left V 2 bases short and J 9 bases short, with 8 bases between. The CDR3 DNA reads as TGTGCCAGCAGTTACAGGGAGCGTTCACCCCTCCACTTT. This sequence encodes CASSYRERSPLHF.

The chain combines TRBV4-3 with TRBJ2-1; a possible D gene is TRBD2 (7 bases). This CDR3 has 20 residues. Trimming left V 1 base short and J 6 bases short, with 28 bases between. Per the germline V gene, CDR1 is LGHNA and CDR2 is YSLEER. The CDR3 spells CASSQVNGWEGVDPTNEQFF. The DNA of the CDR3 is TGCGCCAGCAGCCAAGTCAACGGGTGGGAGGGGGTCGATCCAACCAATGAGCAGTTCTTC.

The sample holds many counts of this clonotype. J is TRBJ2-5 and V is TRBV5-6; D not resolved. Germline values: CDR1 SGHDT, CDR2 YYEEEE. V was trimmed by 2 bases and J by 6 bases, leaving 11 bases between them. The CDR3 contains 13 residues. CDR3 in amino acids: CASSFSRSKTQYF. The CDR3 coding sequence is TGTGCCAGCAGCTTTAGCAGGTCTAAGACCCAGTACTTC.

The chain uses TRBV20-1 and TRBJ1-5; 8 bases fit TRBD1. This CDR3 has 16 amino acids. CDR1 and CDR2 (germline): DFQATT, SNEGSKA (reference sequence). With V trimmed by 0 bases and J by 3 bases, 7 bases remained unmatched. As DNA, the CDR3 is TGCAGTGCTAGAGATCCGATGACAGGGGACAATCAGCCCCAGCATTTT. Residues: CSARDPMTGDNQPQHF.

The sample holds a few counts of this clonotype. The gene calls are TRBV20-1 and TRBJ2-3; 9 nucleotides line up with TRBD2. Trimming cost V 7 bases and J 1 base; bases outside gene matches: 3. CDR1 is DFQATT, CDR2 SNEGSKA, per germline (reference sequence). This CDR3 spans 13 amino acids. CDR3 sequence reads: CSGERGGTDTQYF. The CDR3 DNA reads as TGCAGTGGCGAGCGGGGGGGCACAGATACGCAGTATTTT.

This clonotype has only a few counts. The chain uses TRBV20-1 and TRBJ1-5; 9 bases are shared with TRBD1. V lost 5 bases to trimming and J lost 7 bases; unmatched junction nucleotides: 6. From germline, CDR1 is DFQATT and CDR2 SNEGSKA (reference sequence). CDR3 size: 13 residues. Written as DNA, the CDR3 is TGCAGTGCTCCGGACAGGGGAGGCCAGCCCCAGCATTTT. This sequence encodes CSAPDRGGQPQHF.

This clonotype was picked up a small number of times. The chain joins TRBV12-3 or TRBV12-4 to TRBJ2-5; D may be TRBD1 (5 bases). V was shortened by 4 bases and J by 1 base, with 13 bases between the two germline ends. This CDR3 is 15 amino acids long. The CDR3 sequence is CASSYRLQSQETQYF. The DNA of the CDR3 is TGTGCCAGCAGTTACAGGCTGCAGAGCCAAGAGACCCAGTACTTC.

Only a few counts were recorded for this clonotype. V and J are TRBV14 and TRBJ2-1; 7 positions agree with TRBD1. The CDR3 is made up of 15 amino acids. V trimming: 1 base; J trimming: 3 bases; junction bases outside the gene matches: 3. The V gene's germline CDR1 is SGHDN and CDR2 FVKESK. CDR3 residues: CASSQVGQIYNEQFF. The CDR3 DNA sequence: TGTGCCAGCAGCCAAGTGGGACAGATCTACAATGAGCAGTTCTTC.

This clonotype occurred many times. The chain combines TRBV18 with TRBJ2-5; no clear D gene. Germline lookup yields CDR1 KGHSH and CDR2 LQKENI. V dropped 1 base and J dropped 3 bases, with 9 bases sitting between them. This CDR3 is built from 14 residues. The CDR3: CASSPRGVEETQYF. Written as DNA, the CDR3 is TGTGCCAGCTCACCACGTGGGGTCGAAGAGACCCAGTACTTC.